The 7 T cell receptor beta chains below were found in one sample sequenced in a study of post-analysis software for immune sequencing data. Unique molecular identifiers were present in the TCR beta cDNA libraries. MiXCR, run by TCRdb on the PCR reads, gives a single entry per CDR3 protein. The sample records roughly 800,000 distinct CDR3 sequences, more than 45% being singletons. These TCRs' antigens remain unknown. Study-wide points: Higher frequency in patients than in controls was seen for 5 or 6 TRBV segments, with TRBV5-6, TRBV5-1 and TRBV20-1 among them.

Sequencing was done on a sample of blood. Every receptor here comes from a girl under 18 with multiple sclerosis.

This chain links TRBV7-2 with TRBJ1-2, with unresolved D. Per the germline V gene, CDR1 is SGHTA and CDR2 is FQGNSA. Trimming left V 5 bases short and J 4 bases short, with 17 bases between. The CDR3 is made up of 15 amino acids. For the CDR3, the DNA is TGTGCCAGCAGCCCGAGGAGGCAGCTTCTCTATGGCTACACCTTC. Amino acid sequence: CASSPRRQLLYGYTF.

This clonotype was seen only a few times. The V call is TRBV29-1, the J call TRBJ2-5; TRBD1 is a possible D gene (6 bases). V lost 6 bases and J 1 base, leaving 15 bases between the germline ends. From germline, CDR1 is SQVTM and CDR2 ANQGSEA. This CDR3 is built from 14 residues. The CDR3 reads CSVEITGLQETQYF. The CDR3 DNA reads as TGCAGCGTCGAAATTACAGGGCTCCAAGAGACCCAGTACTTC.

This chain links TRBV7-2 with TRBJ2-7, with TRBD2 matching 8 bases. Germline-derived CDR1 and CDR2 are SGHTA and FQGNSA. The CDR3 is 18 amino acids. The trim removed 2 bases at V and 4 bases at J, leaving 16 bases unmatched. DNA for the CDR3: TGTGCCAGCAGCTTATCCCCAAGCGGGAGCAGCATCTCGTACGAGCAGTACTTC. The encoded protein is CASSLSPSGSSISYEQYF. Complete variable domain (other parts from reference TRBV7-2 and TRBJ2-7): GAGVSQSPSNKVTEKGKDVELRCDPISGHTALYWYRQSLGQGLEFLIYFQGNSAPDKSGLPSDRFSAERTGGSVSTLTIQRTQQEDSAVYLCASSLSPSGSSISYEQYFGPGTRLTVT.

This rearrangement joins TRBV20-1 to TRBJ2-5; TRBD1 matches 11 bases. Near its end, the DNA agrees better with TRBJ2-7, so the J call may be wrong. The germline V gene has CDR1 DFQATT and CDR2 SNEGSKA (reference sequence). The CDR3 is made up of 13 amino acids. The CDR3 is CSASGTGGNEQYF. The CDR3 coding sequence is TGCAGTGCTTCCGGGACAGGGGGTAACGAGCAGTACTTC.

V is TRBV28 and J is TRBJ2-6, with TRBD2 as a possible D gene (7 bases). Trimming shortened V by 5 bases and J by 2 bases, and 13 bases separated the two germline ends. From germline, CDR1 is MDHEN and CDR2 SYDVKM. The CDR3 runs to 16 residues. The CDR3 coding sequence is TGTGCCAGCAGTCCGGGGGGCTTTGCTGGGGCCAACGTCCTGACTTTC. This translates into CASSPGGFAGANVLTF.

V and J are TRBV10-3 and TRBJ1-1; TRBD1 aligns across 10 bases. Germline CDR1 ENHRY, CDR2 SYGVKD. Trimming cost V 2 bases and J 5 bases; bases outside gene matches: 17. This CDR3 has 19 amino acids. Here the CDR3 reads CAISETDRGRISRWTEAFF. The CDR3 coding sequence is TGTGCCATCAGTGAGACCGACAGGGGGCGAATATCTCGATGGACTGAAGCTTTCTTT.

This chain uses TRBV28 with TRBJ2-1; 10 bases agree with TRBD2. Losses at the gene ends were 4 bases for V and 3 bases for J; bases not matched to a gene: 6. Germline V gene lookup returns CDR1 MDHEN and CDR2 SYDVKM. The CDR3 loop spans 16 amino acids. Written as DNA, the CDR3 is TGTGCCAGCAGTTCCCCTAGCGGGAGATACTACAATGAGCAGTTCTTC. Translated: CASSSPSGRYYNEQFF.